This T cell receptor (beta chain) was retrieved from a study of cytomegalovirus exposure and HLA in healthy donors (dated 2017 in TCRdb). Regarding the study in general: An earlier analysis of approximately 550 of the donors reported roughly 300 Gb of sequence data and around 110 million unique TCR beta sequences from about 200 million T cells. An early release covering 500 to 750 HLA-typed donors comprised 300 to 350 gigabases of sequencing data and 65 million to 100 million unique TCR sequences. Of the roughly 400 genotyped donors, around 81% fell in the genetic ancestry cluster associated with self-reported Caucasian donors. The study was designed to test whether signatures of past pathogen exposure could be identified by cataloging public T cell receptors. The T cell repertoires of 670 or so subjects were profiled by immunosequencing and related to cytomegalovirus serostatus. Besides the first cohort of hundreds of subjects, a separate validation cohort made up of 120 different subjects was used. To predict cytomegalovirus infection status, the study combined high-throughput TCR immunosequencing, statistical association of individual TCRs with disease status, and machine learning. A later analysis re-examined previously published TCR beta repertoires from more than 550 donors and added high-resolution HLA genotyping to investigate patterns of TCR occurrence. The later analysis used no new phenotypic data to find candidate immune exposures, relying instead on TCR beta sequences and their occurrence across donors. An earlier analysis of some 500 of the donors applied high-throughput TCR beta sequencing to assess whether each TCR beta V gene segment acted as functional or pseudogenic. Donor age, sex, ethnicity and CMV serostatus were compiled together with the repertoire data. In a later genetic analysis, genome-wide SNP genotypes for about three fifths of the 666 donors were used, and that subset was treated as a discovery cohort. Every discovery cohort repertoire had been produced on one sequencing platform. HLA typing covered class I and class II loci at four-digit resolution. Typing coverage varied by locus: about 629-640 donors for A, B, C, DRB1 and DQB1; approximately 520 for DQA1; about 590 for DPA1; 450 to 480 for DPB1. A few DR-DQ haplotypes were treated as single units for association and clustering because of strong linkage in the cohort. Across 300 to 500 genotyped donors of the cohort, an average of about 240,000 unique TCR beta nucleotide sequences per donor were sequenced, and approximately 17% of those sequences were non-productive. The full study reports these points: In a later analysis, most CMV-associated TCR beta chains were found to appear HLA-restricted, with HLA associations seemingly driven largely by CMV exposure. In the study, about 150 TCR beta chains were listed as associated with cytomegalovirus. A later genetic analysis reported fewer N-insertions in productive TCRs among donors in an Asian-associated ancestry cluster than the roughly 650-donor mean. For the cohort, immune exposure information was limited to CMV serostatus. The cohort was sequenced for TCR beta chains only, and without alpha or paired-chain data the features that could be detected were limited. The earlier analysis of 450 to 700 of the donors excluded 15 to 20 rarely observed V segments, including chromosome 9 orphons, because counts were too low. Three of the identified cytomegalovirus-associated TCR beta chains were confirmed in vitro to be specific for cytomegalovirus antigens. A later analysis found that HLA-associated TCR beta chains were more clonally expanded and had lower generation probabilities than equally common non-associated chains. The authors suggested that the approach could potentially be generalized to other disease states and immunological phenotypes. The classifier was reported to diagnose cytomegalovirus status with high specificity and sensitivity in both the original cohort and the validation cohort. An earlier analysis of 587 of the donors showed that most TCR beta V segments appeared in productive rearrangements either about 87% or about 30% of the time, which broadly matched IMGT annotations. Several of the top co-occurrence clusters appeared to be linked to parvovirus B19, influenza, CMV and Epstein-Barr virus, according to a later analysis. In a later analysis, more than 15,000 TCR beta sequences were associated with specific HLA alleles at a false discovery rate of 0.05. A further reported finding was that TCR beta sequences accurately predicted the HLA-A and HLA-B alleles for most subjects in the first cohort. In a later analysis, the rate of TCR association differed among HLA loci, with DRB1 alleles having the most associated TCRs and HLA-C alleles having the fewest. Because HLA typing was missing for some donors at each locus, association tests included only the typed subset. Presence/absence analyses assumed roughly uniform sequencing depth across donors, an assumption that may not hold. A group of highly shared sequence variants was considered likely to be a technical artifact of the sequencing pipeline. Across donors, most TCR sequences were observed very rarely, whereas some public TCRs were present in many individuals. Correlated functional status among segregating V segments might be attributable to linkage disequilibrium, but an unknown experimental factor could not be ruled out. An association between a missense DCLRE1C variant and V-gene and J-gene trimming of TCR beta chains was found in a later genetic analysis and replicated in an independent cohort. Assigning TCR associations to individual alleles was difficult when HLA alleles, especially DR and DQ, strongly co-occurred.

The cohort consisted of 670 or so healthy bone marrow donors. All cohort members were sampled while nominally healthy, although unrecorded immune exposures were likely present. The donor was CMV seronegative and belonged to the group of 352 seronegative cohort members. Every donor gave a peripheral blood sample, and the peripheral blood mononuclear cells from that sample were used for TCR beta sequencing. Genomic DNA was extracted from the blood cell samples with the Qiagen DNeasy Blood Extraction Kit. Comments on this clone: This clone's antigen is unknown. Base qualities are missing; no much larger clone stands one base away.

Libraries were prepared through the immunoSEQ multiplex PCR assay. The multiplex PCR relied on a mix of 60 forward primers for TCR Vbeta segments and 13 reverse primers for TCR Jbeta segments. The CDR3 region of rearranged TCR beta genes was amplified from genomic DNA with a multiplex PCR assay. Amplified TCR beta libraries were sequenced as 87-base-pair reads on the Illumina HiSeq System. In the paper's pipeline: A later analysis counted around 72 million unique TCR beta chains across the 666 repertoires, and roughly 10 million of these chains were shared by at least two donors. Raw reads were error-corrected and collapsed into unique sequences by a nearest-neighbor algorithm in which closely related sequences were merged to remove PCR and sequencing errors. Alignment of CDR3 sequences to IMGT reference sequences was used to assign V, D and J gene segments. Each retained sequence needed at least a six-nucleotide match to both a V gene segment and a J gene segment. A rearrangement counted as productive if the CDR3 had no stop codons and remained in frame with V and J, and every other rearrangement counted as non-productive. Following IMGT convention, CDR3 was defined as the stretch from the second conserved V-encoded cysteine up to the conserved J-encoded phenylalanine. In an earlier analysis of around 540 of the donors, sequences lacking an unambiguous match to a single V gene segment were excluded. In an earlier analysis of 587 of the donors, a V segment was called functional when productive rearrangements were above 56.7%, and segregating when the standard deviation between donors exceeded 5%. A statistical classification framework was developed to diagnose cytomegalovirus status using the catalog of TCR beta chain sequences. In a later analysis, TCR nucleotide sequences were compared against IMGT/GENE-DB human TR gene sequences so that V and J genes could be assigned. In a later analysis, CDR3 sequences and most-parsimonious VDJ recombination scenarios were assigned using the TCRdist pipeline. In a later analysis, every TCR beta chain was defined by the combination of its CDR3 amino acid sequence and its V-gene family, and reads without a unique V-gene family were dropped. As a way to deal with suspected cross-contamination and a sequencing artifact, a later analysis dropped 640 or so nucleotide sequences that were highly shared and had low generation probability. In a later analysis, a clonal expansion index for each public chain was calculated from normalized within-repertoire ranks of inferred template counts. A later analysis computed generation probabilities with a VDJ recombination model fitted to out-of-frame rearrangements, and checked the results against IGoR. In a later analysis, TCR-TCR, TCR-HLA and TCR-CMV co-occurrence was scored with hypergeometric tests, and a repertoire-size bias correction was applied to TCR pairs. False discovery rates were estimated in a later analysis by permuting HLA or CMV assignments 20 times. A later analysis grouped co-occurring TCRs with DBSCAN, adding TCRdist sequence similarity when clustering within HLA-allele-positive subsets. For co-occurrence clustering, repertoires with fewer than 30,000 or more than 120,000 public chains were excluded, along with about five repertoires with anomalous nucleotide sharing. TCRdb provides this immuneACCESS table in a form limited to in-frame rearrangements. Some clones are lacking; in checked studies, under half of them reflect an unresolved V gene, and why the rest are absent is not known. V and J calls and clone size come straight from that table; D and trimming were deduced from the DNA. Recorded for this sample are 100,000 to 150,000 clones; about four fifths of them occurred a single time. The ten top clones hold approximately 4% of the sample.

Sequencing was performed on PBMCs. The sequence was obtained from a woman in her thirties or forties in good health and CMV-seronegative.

The CDR3 region reads CASSPPDRVNEQFF. In nucleotide form, the sequence is TGTGCCAGCTCACCCCCGGACAGGGTCAATGAGCAGTTCTTC. The sequence links TRBV18 to TRBJ2-1; 8 central nucleotides agree with TRBD1. Taken from cysteine to phenylalanine, the CDR3 has 14 residues. The sequence is cut down to CDR3 DNA, 42 bases in frame from base 1. The germline V gene yields KGHSH for CDR1 and LQKENI for CDR2. V trim: 3 bases; J trim: 6 bases; unmatched bases: 4.